This entry is about one TCR beta chain. The antigen remains undetermined. The CDR3 runs to 15 residues. Germline loops: CDR1 SNHLY, CDR2 FYNNEI. V shed 8 bases and J 8 bases; nucleotides not matched to a gene: 10. Some clones are missing from TCRdb's copy, which holds only in-frame ones; the method was immunoSEQ multiplex PCR. The sample has roughly 180,000 clones, around nine tenths seen once. The source of the sample is a study of Ad26.COV2.S vaccination and SARS-CoV-2 variants. Notes on the study in general: Compared with placebo recipients, vaccine recipients had higher spike-specific TCR breadth.

The chain couples TRBV2 to TRBJ2-1; 12 positions agree with TRBD2. The TCR was taken from a human donor who had recovered from COVID-19. Sequencing was performed on peripheral blood, taken after recovery from COVID-19. DNA of the CDR3: TGTGCCAGCGGCCTGACTAGCGGGAGTGGGTATGAGCAGTTCTTC. Translating it yields CASGLTSGSGYEQFF. Looking up the rest from reference TRBV2 and TRBJ2-1 gives the full variable domain: EPEVTQTPSHQVTQMGQEVILRCVPISNHLYFYWYRQILGQKVEFLVSFYNNEISEKSEIFDDQFSVERPDGSNFTLKIRSTKLEDSAMYFCASGLTSGSGYEQFFGPGTRLTVL.